Listed below are T cell receptor beta chains from one sample, sequenced in a study of blood T cell repertoires in COVID-19. Method: immunoSEQ multiplex PCR; TCRdb's copy keeps in-frame clones and lacks some. In the table there are about 320,000 clones, 70% to 90% of which are singletons. Specimen: peripheral blood. The origin of the receptors is a human donor in a cohort sampled during active COVID-19. Each CDR3 is given without its conserved first and last residue. Size is omitted from some rows. Given values are once, few, many or a class for expanded clones.

J gene	clone size	V gene	CDR3 protein
TRBJ2-1	NA	TRBV11-2	ASSLGGTGGNEQF
TRBJ2-3	many	TRBV9	ASSVLESDTQY
TRBJ1-2	NA	TRBV14	ASRPGTGYGYT
TRBJ1-3	NA	TRBV6-5	ASRLWTDALNTIY
TRBJ2-2	NA	TRBV11-3	ASSSRDRATGELF
TRBJ2-3	once	TRBV7-8	ASSRAGTADTQY
TRBJ2-2	NA	TRBV9	ASSGGQQNTGELF
TRBJ1-5	NA	TRBV9	ASSVGGGGEPQH
TRBJ1-5	many	TRBV9	ASSVVPNQPQH
TRBJ2-2	NA	TRBV3-1/TRBV3-2	ASSQRTGANTGELF
TRBJ1-2	NA	TRBV6-6	ASTKQGYGYT
TRBJ2-3	NA	TRBV9	ASSVAGTAADTQY
TRBJ1-1	NA	TRBV6-1	ASSEAVRAF
TRBJ2-7	NA	TRBV9	ASSVESHSTVNEQY
TRBJ1-2	NA	TRBV5-4	ASSFGGANYGYT
TRBJ2-7	NA	TRBV10-3	AISEEGEQY
TRBJ2-2	NA	TRBV18	ASSPPGTINTGELF
TRBJ1-2	NA	TRBV19	ASSPFTRTGNYGYT
TRBJ1-5	NA	TRBV2	ASSEWGENQPQH
TRBJ2-2	NA	TRBV7-9	ASPQFTGELF
TRBJ1-4	NA	TRBV5-1	ASSLRSGGNEKLF
TRBJ2-1	NA	TRBV12-3/TRBV12-4	ASSFSEQF
TRBJ1-1	NA	TRBV14	ASSHPKTGTGSTEAF